Following are 5 T cell receptor beta chains from one sample sequenced in a study of T cells in Graves' hyperthyroidism and ophthalmopathy. TCR beta CDR3 regions were amplified from RNA transcripts. In the first-round RT-PCR of the TCR CDR3, the HTBI primer set was used. TCRdb used MiXCR to reprocess the multiplex PCR reads, holding one entry per CDR3 protein. The data contain under 700,000 distinct CDR3 sequences, roughly 50% of them singletons. Sequenced input: peripheral blood or thyroid tissue (not recorded which). The source is a woman aged 18-29 years with Graves' hyperthyroidism.

The table lists this clonotype with many counts. This chain uses TRBV29-1 with TRBJ1-2, with a tentative D call TRBD1 (6 bases). This CDR3 spans 10 amino acids. Germline V gene data show CDR1 as SQVTM and CDR2 as ANQGSEA. V gave up 7 bases and J gave up 8 bases, with 11 bases separating them. CDR3 sequence (DNA): TGCAGCGGATGGACAGAGGGCTACACCTTC. Translation: CSGWTEGYTF. Full variable domain (rest looked up from reference TRBV29-1 and TRBJ1-2): SAVISQKPSRDICQRGTSLTIQCQVDSQVTMMFWYRQQPGQSLTLIATANQGSEATYESGFVIDKFPISRPNLTFSTLTVSNMSPEDSSIYLCSGWTEGYTFGSGTRLTVV.

The V gene is TRBV25-1, the J gene TRBJ1-6; D is uncertain. V lost 8 bases and J lost 8, with 10 bases in between. This CDR3 contains 12 residues. Per the germline V gene, CDR1 is MGHDK and CDR2 is SYGVNS. CDR3 loop: CASLDPHSPLHF. The CDR3 bases are TGTGCCAGCTTAGATCCCCATTCACCCCTCCACTTT.

This sequence joins TRBV9 and TRBJ2-5; D may correspond to TRBD1 or TRBD2 (5 bases each). The CDR3 has 12 residues. CDR1 is SGDLS, CDR2 YYNGEE, per germline. Here the CDR3 DNA reads TGTGCTAGTGTGAGAGGGGAAGAGACCCAGTACTTC. Translating it yields CASVRGEETQYF.

The V gene is TRBV7-9, the J gene TRBJ2-7; maybe TRBD2 (5 bases). The length of the CDR3 is 13 residues. Germline V gene sequence: CDR1 SEHNR, CDR2 FQNEAQ (reference sequence). Trimming stripped 5 bases from V and 6 bases from J, with 14 bases between. CDR3: CASSGKGSSEQYF. The CDR3 bases are TGTGCCAGCAGCGGAAAAGGGAGTTCCGAGCAGTACTTC. The full variable domain, its missing parts supplied by reference TRBV7-9 and TRBJ2-7, is DTGVSQNPRHKITKRGQNVTFRCDPISEHNRLYWYRQTLGQGPEFLTYFQNEAQLEKSRLLSDRFSAERPKGSFSTLEIQRTEQGDSAMYLCASSGKGSSEQYFGPGTRLTVT.

About this clonotype: A much larger clone differs by one base, so this may be a read error. This likely comes from a read error, as the CDR3 has no conserved phenylalanine or tryptophan at its end. The genes are TRBV7-9 and TRBJ1-2, with a tentative D call TRBD1 (5 bases). Looked up from germline, CDR1 is SEHNR and CDR2 is FQNEAQ (reference sequence). This CDR3 is 12 amino acids long. Trimming removed 5 bases at V and 8 bases at J, with 12 bases between. CDR3 DNA sequence: TGTGCCAGCAGCCACGGCAGGGACGGCTACACCTCC. This gives the protein CASSHGRDGYTS.